This T cell receptor beta chain was sequenced during a study of cytomegalovirus exposure and HLA in healthy donors. Trimming cost V 2 bases and J 1 base; bases outside gene matches: 2. The germline CDR1 and CDR2 sequences are MNHNS and SASEGT. The CDR3 contains 14 residues. Vbeta (60) and Jbeta (13) primers were used in the PCR. The method was immunoSEQ multiplex PCR; TCRdb's version includes in-frame clones alone and lacks a portion of them. The sample lists some 77,000 clones; about 80% were seen once. This clonotype was obtained from a man aged 45-65 years in good health and CMV-seropositive. This chain links TRBV6-1 with TRBJ2-7, with 7 bases fitting TRBD2. The sample was PBMCs. The CDR3 coding sequence is TGTGCCAGCAGTGAACTAGCGGCTTCCTACGAGCAGTACTTC. Protein: CASSELAASYEQYF.